This T cell receptor beta chain was observed in a study of blood T cells in healthy people across ages. General study results and limits: In long-lived donors, naive CD4+ cell counts and diversity exceeded those of aged donors. No conclusive comparison of naive versus antigen-experienced cells was possible with unsorted PBMCs.

This CDR3 has 16 residues. Looked up from germline, CDR1 is MRHNA and CDR2 is SNTAGT. V lost 5 bases and J lost 4; bases outside the gene matches: 6. This clonotype was picked up a small number of times. Its antigen is not identified. Alongside a J-beta primer mix, a sample-barcoded 5' primer served in a second PCR lasting roughly 7 to 12 cycles. TCRdb reprocessed the 5' RACE reads via MiXCR and lists one record per CDR3 protein. Of 600,000 to 850,000 distinct CDR3 sequences in the sample, roughly 45% are singletons; the top ten hold roughly 20%. The sequence was obtained from a woman between 55 and 75 years old in good health. The sample was blood. The J gene is TRBJ2-3, the V gene TRBV6-4; 13 positions agree with TRBD2. CDR3 sequence reads: CASSPTGLAGADTQYF. CDR3 nucleotide sequence: TGTGCCAGCAGTCCGACTGGACTAGCGGGAGCAGATACGCAGTATTTT.